This T cell receptor beta chain was identified in a study of human T cells and chemical hapten exposure. Overall study context: Donors were sensitized with 2% DPC on the upper inner arm. Patients received weekly diphenylcyclopropenone doses to the scalp throughout the approximately 25-week study.

TCRdb processed the RACE reads anew with MiXCR; each CDR3 protein has one entry. In the table there are under 200,000 distinct CDR3 sequences, roughly 25% of which are singletons. The length of the CDR3 is 13 residues. V was pared by 7 bases and J by 2 bases, with 9 bases between. CDR1 and CDR2 from the germline V gene are MNHEY and SVGAGI. Specified time point: patch test 3, about 24 weeks after DPC sensitization. Treatment in this sample: therapeutic diphenylcyclopropenone sensitization with weekly scalp DPC. This clonotype was seen a few times. Specimen: whole blood, collected in connection with sensitization to the hapten diphenylcyclopropenone (DPC). The chain couples TRBV6-5 to TRBJ1-3; D is undetermined. The receptor's source is a woman under 30 with alopecia areata. Some clones in this sample may be carry-over from other donors' samples. The chain's CDR3 is CASKRATGNTIYF. For the CDR3, the DNA is TGTGCCAGCAAGAGGGCAACTGGAAACACCATATATTTT.